This TCR beta chain was documented in a study of blood T cell repertoires in COVID-19. Study details: The United States, Italy and Spain supplied acute and convalescent COVID-19 samples. The cDNA or gDNA used as material had been derived from T cells, B-cell-depleted T cells, or PBMCs.

The trim removed 1 base at V and 0 bases at J, leaving 5 bases unmatched. The CDR3 extends over 16 amino acids. The V gene's germline CDR1 is LGHDT and CDR2 YNNKEL (reference sequence). This clone appeared once. In the study's own analysis: From reference gene primer amplification, estimates of nucleated cell counts were derived. The method was immunoSEQ multiplex PCR; TCRdb's version includes in-frame clones alone and lacks a portion of them. V and J calls and clone size are copied from that table; D and trimming were computed from the DNA. This sample has about 69,000 clones, with approximately 85% found just once.

Sequenced: peripheral blood. This clonotype originated in an elderly man with acute or convalescent COVID-19. The chain links TRBV3-1 (or the pseudogene TRBV3-2) to TRBJ2-7; 8 bases are shared with TRBD2. In DNA form, the CDR3 reads TGTGCCAGCAGCCAAGTACCTAGCGGGCCCTCCTACGAGCAGTACTTC. This gives the protein CASSQVPSGPSYEQYF.